This TCR beta chain appears in the sequencing data of a study of blood T cell repertoires in COVID-19. Study-level background: The United States, Italy and Spain provided the acute and convalescent COVID-19 samples. PBMCs, B-cell-depleted T cells, or T cells provided the cDNA or gDNA that made up the material.

Germline assignment: CDR1 SGDLS and CDR2 YYNGEE. The ends lost 2 bases at V and 7 bases at J; junction bases unmatched: 5. The CDR3 consists of 16 residues. Authors' methods: Nucleated cell counts were estimated from reference gene primer amplification. Measured with immunoSEQ multiplex PCR; TCRdb has only the in-frame clones, and not every one. V and J calls and clone size are those listed in that table; D and trimming were worked out from the DNA. The sample includes 190,000 or so clones, 85% to 90% of them seen just once. Sequencing was performed on peripheral blood. This sequence joins TRBV9 and TRBJ2-2, with TRBD2 matching over 13 bases. The origin of this receptor is a woman aged 18 to 35 who had recovered from COVID-19. The CDR3 DNA follows: TGTGCCAGCAGCGTTGGGACTAGCGGGAAGGGCGGGGAGCTGTTTTTT. Protein sequence: CASSVGTSGKGGELFF.